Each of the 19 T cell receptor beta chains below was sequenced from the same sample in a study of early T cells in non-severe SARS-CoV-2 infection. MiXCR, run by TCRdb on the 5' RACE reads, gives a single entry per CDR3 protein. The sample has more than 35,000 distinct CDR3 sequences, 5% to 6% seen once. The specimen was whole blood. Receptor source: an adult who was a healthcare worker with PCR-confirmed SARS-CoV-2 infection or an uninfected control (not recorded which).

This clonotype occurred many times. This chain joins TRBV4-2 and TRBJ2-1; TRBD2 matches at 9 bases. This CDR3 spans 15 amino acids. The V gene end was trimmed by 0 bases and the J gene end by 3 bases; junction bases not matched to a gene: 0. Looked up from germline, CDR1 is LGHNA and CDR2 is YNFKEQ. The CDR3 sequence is CASSQETSGYNEQFF. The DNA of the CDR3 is TGTGCCAGCAGCCAAGAGACTAGCGGCTACAATGAGCAGTTCTTC.

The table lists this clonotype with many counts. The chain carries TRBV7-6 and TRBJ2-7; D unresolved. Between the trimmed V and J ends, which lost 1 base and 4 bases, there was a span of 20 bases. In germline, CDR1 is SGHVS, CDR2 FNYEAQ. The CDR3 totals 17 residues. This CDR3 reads CASSLGVGVAPGYEQYF. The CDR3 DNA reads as TGTGCCAGCAGCTTAGGCGTTGGGGTCGCGCCGGGTTACGAGCAGTACTTC.

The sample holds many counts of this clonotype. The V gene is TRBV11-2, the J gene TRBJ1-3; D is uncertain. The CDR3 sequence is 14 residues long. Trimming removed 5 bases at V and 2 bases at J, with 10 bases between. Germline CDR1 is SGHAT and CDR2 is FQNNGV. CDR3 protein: CASSPGTAGNTIYF. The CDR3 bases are TGTGCCAGCAGCCCCGGAACGGCTGGAAACACCATATATTTT.

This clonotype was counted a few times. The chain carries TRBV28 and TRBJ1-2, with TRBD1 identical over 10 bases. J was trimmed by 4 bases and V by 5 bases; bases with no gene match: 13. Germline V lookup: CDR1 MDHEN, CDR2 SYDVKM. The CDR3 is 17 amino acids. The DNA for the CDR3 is TGTGCCAGCAGTCCCCTCCCCGGGGACAGGGGTCGCTATGGCTACACCTTC. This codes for CASSPLPGDRGRYGYTF.

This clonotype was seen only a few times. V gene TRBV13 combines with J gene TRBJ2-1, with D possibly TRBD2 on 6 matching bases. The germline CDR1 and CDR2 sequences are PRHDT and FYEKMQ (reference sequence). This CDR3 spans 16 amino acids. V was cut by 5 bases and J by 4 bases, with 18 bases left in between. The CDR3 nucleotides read TGTGCCAGCAGCACCGGGACTCGACGATTTTACAATGAGCAGTTCTTC. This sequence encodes CASSTGTRRFYNEQFF.

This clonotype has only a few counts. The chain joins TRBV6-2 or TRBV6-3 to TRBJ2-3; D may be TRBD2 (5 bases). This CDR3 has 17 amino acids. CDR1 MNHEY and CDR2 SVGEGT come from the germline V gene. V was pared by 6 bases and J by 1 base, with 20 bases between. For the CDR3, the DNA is TGTGCCAGCAGGAAAACCGGACTGGCTTTGGGCACAGATACGCAGTATTTT. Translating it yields CASRKTGLALGTDTQYF.

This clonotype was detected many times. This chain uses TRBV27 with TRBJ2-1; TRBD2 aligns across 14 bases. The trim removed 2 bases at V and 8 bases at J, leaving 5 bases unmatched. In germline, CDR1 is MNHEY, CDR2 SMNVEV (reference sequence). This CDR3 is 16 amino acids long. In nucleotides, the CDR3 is TGTGCCAGCAGTTTACAGGGACTAGCGGGAGCACATGAGCAGTTCTTC. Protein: CASSLQGLAGAHEQFF.

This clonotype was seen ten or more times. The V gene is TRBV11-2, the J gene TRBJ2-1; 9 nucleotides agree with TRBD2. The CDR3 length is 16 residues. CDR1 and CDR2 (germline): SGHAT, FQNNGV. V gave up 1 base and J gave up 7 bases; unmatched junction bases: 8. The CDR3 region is CASSLAVAGVGNEQFF. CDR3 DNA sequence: TGTGCCAGCAGCTTAGCAGTAGCGGGAGTCGGAAATGAGCAGTTCTTC.

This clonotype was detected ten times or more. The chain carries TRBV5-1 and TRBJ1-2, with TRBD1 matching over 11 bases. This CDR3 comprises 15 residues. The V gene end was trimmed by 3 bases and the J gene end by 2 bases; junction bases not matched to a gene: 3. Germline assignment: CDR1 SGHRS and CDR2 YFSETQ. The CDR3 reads CASSSGTGGNYGYTF. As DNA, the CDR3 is TGCGCCAGCAGCTCAGGGACAGGGGGGAACTATGGCTACACCTTC.

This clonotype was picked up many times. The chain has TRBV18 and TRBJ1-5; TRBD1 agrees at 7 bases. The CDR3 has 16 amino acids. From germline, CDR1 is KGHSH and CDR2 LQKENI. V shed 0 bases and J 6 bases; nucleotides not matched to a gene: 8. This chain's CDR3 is CASSPPGRGMIQPQHF. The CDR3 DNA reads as TGTGCCAGCTCACCACCGGGCAGGGGGATGATTCAGCCCCAGCATTTT.

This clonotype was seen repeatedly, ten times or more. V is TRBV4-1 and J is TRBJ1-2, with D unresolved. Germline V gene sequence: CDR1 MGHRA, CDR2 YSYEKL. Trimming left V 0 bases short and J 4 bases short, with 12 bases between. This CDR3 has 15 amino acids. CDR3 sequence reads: CASSQDVGSAYGYTF. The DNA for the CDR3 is TGCGCCAGCAGCCAAGACGTGGGGAGTGCCTATGGCTACACCTTC.

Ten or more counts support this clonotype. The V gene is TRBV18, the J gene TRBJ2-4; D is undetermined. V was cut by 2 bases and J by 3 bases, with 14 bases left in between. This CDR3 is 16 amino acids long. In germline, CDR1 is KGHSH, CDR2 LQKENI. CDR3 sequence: CASSPEDDQGKNIQYF. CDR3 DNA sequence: TGTGCCAGCTCACCAGAAGACGACCAAGGCAAAAACATTCAGTACTTC. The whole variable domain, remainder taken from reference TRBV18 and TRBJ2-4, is NAGVMQNPRHLVRRRGQEARLRCSPMKGHSHVYWYRQLPEEGLKFMVYLQKENIIDESGMPKERFSAEFPKEGPSILRIQQVVRGDSAAYFCASSPEDDQGKNIQYFGAGTRLSVL.

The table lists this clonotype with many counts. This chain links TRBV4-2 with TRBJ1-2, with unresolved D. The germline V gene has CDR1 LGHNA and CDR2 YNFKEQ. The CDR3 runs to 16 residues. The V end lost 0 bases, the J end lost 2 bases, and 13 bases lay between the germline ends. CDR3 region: CASSQEGGVGNYGYTF. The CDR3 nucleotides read TGTGCCAGCAGCCAAGAAGGTGGAGTAGGGAACTATGGCTACACCTTC.

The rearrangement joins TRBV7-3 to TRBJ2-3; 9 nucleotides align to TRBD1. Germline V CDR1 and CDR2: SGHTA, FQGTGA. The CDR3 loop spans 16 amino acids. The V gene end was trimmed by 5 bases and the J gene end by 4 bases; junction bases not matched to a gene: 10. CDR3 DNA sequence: TGTGCCAGCAGCCTAAGGGGACAGGGAGTCGCAGATACGCAGTATTTT. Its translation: CASSLRGQGVADTQYF. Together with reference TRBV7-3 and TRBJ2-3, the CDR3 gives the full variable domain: GAGVSQTPSNKVTEKGKYVELRCDPISGHTALYWYRQSLGQGPEFLIYFQGTGAADDSGLPNDRFFAVRPEGSVSTLKIQRTERGDSAVYLCASSLRGQGVADTQYFGPGTRLTVL.

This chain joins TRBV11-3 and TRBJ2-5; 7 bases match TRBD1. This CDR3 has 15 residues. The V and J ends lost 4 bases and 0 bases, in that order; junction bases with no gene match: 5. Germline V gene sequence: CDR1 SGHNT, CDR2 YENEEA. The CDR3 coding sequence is TGTGCCAGCAGCTCGACAGGGTGGGACCAAGAGACCCAGTACTTC. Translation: CASSSTGWDQETQYF. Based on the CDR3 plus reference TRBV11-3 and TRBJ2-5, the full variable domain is EAGVVQSPRYKIIEKKQPVAFWCNPISGHNTLYWYLQNLGQGPELLIRYENEEAVDDSQLPKDRFSAERLKGVDSTLKIQPAELGDSAVYLCASSSTGWDQETQYFGPGTRLLVL.

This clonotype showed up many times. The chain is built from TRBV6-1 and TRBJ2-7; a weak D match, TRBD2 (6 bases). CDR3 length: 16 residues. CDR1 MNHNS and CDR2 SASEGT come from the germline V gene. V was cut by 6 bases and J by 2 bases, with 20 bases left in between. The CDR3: CASRHPGSPGPYEQYF. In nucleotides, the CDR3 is TGTGCCAGCAGGCATCCCGGGAGTCCTGGTCCCTACGAGCAGTACTTC.

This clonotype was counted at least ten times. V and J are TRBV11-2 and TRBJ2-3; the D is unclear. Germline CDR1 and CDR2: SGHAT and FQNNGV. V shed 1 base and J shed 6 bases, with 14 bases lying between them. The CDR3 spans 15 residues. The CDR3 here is CASSLGHASGDTQYF. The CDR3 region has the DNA TGTGCCAGCAGCTTAGGCCACGCCTCTGGGGATACGCAGTATTTT.

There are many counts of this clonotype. The CDR3 DNA follows: TGTGCCAGCAGCCCCTACCCCACCACAGATACGCAGTATTTT. It codes for CASSPYPTTDTQYF. V is TRBV7-2 and J is TRBJ2-3; no clear D gene. Germline loops: CDR1 SGHTA, CDR2 FQGNSA. The CDR3 runs 14 residues. The V end was cut by 5 bases, the J end by 2 bases, with 11 bases between.

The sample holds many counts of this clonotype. The CDR3, as DNA: TGCAGTGCTAGAGAGCAGGGGCTCAATGAGCAGTTCTTC. This sequence encodes CSAREQGLNEQFF. This rearrangement joins TRBV20-1 to TRBJ2-1, with D tentatively TRBD1 (6 bases). The CDR3 extends over 13 amino acids. In germline, CDR1 is DFQATT, CDR2 SNEGSKA (reference sequence). Trimming pared 0 bases from V and 6 bases from J, leaving 9 bases between.